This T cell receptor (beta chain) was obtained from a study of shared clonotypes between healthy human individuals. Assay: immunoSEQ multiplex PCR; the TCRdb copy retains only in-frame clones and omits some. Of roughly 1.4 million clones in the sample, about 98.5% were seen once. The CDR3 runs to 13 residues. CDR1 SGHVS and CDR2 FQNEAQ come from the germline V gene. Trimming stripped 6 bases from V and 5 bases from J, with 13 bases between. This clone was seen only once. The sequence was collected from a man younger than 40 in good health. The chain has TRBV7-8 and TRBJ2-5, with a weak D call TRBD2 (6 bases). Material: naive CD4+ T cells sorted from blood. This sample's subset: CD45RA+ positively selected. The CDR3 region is CASRGGEGETQYF. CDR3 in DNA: TGTGCCAGCAGGGGAGGAGAGGGGGAGACCCAGTACTTC.